This T cell receptor beta chain was recorded in a study of T cells in Graves' hyperthyroidism and ophthalmopathy. Regarding the study as a whole: Onset of ophthalmopathy came a median approximately 6.5 months after the model predicted it.

The CDR3 runs 15 residues. Germline values: CDR1 MNHNS, CDR2 SASEGT. The V end lost 7 bases, the J end lost 0 bases, and 15 bases lay between the germline ends. This clonotype was seen only a few times. Antigen unknown. Amplification targeted TCR beta CDR3 regions from RNA transcripts. The HTBI primer set was used in a first-round RT-PCR of the TCR CDR3. Using its own MiXCR run on the multiplex PCR reads, TCRdb lists one record per CDR3 protein. The table has some 500,000 distinct CDR3 sequences, around a quarter seen once. The V call is TRBV6-1, the J call TRBJ1-2; unclear D gene. The sample taken for sequencing was blood. The receptor's source is a woman aged 25-40 years with Graves' ophthalmopathy. CDR3 amino acids: CASNPLRVANYGYTF. CDR3 sequence (DNA): TGTGCCAGCAACCCACTCCGGGTAGCTAACTATGGCTACACCTTC.